The present TCR beta chain was sequenced within a study of blood T cell repertoires in COVID-19. On the study more broadly: PBMCs, B-cell-depleted T cells, or T cells were the source of the cDNA or gDNA that made up the material.

Germline-derived CDR1 and CDR2 are SGHTA and FQGNSA. The CDR3 spans 16 residues. Trimming took 6 bases from V and 6 from J; bases not matched to a gene: 10. Per the original data handling: How many nucleated cells were present was estimated from reference gene primer amplification. Only in-frame clones appear in the TCRdb table, and some are missing; sequencing was by immunoSEQ multiplex PCR. Clonal size and the V and J genes are those of that table, whereas D and trimming came from the DNA. The data contain some 70,000 clones, 80% to 90% of them singletons. The source material was peripheral blood. The chain is built from TRBV7-2 and TRBJ2-4; 11 bases are a match to TRBD2. The clonotype comes from a man between 50 and 59 years old with acute or convalescent COVID-19. DNA of the CDR3: TGTGCCAGCAGGGGTATTGGTCTAGCGGGAGGAAACATTCAGTACTTC. It yields the protein CASRGIGLAGGNIQYF.